This is a list of T cell receptor beta chains from one sample in a study of CD8 T cells in ankylosing spondylitis. TCRdb re-called the 5' RACE reads through MiXCR, storing one row per CDR3 protein. The sample lists roughly 700,000 distinct CDR3 sequences, around a fifth occurring once. The sample taken for sequencing was blood, either unsorted or a sorted T cell fraction (not recorded which). The source of these receptors is a male donor with ankylosing spondylitis. The CDR3 runs from the conserved cysteine through the conserved F or W. A D gene is named only where the DNA matches it firmly. The size of a clone is reported for some rows only, either as once, few or many, or as a class for expanded clones.

D	size	V	J	DNA	CDR3
TRBD2	-	TRBV4-1	TRBJ2-7	TGCGCCAGCAGCCAAGAAAGAACTAGCGGGAGCAGCGAGCAGTACTTC	CASSQERTSGSSEQYF
TRBD2	few	TRBV4-1	TRBJ2-2	TGCGCCAGCAGCCCAGAGGCCCTAGCGGGGGGCCCGTCCGGGGAGCTGTTTTTT	CASSPEALAGGPSGELFF
TRBD1	-	TRBV6-1	TRBJ1-5	TGTGCCAGCAGTCGACAGGGAACAAATCAGCCCCAGCATTTT	CASSRQGTNQPQHF
TRBD2	few	TRBV12-3/TRBV12-4	TRBJ2-3	TGTGCCAGCAGTTACTGGACTAGAGGAAGCACAGATACGCAGTATTTT	CASSYWTRGSTDTQYF
-	few	TRBV12-3/TRBV12-4	TRBJ2-7	TGTGCCAGCAGTTCGGGGCGCAACGGGTTTACCTACGAGCAGTACTTC	CASSSGRNGFTYEQYF
-	-	TRBV19	TRBJ2-3	TGTGCCAGTAGTATCGGACCCGAGGGTACGCAGTATTTT	CASSIGPEGTQYF
-	few	TRBV18	TRBJ1-3	TGTGCCAGCTCACCACACGCTGGGGTCTCTGGAAACACCATATATTTT	CASSPHAGVSGNTIYF
TRBD1	-	TRBV5-1	TRBJ1-5	TGCGCCAGCAGCTTTTCCGGGACAGGGGATCAGCCCCAGCATTTT	CASSFSGTGDQPQHF
-	-	TRBV7-2	TRBJ1-1	TGTGCCAGCAGCTTAGACGGCAGGGGGAACACTGAAGCTTTCTTT	CASSLDGRGNTEAFF
TRBD1	few	TRBV9	TRBJ2-1	TGTGCCAGCAGCGTGGCCCGCGGACAGGGGGGCAATGAGCAGTTCTTC	CASSVARGQGGNEQFF
-	-	TRBV30	TRBJ2-1	TGTGCCTGGAGTGTGGGGGTCAATGAGCAGTTCTTC	CAWSVGVNEQFF
-	-	TRBV7-9	TRBJ2-2	TGTGCCAGCAGCCCGAGCAAGACTGCGAACACCGGGGAGCTGTTTTTT	CASSPSKTANTGELFF
TRBD2	few	TRBV7-8	TRBJ2-5	TGTGCCAGCAGTCTTCGAACCCGGGGGGTACAAGAGACCCAGTACTTC	CASSLRTRGVQETQYF
-	-	TRBV2	TRBJ2-6	TGTGCCAGCAGCGCTTCAGAACCTGGGGCCAACGTCCTGACTTTC	CASSASEPGANVLTF
TRBD2	-	TRBV7-2	TRBJ2-2	TGTGCCAGCAGCCCAGGCAAGCTAGCGGGAGTCTGGGAGCTGTTTTTT	CASSPGKLAGVWELFF
TRBD2	many	TRBV2	TRBJ2-2	TGTGCCAGCAGGGGACTAGCGTCTACCGGGGAGCTGTTTTTT	CASRGLASTGELFF
TRBD1	-	TRBV13	TRBJ1-2	TGTGCCAGCAGCCTAGGACAGGAGAACTATGGCTACACCTTC	CASSLGQENYGYTF
TRBD1	-	TRBV7-2	TRBJ2-3	TGTGCCAGCAGCCTAAACAGGGGCAGCACAGATACGCAGTATTTT	CASSLNRGSTDTQYF
-	-	TRBV6-1	TRBJ1-1	TGTGCCAGCAGAAGACGATTGAACACTGAAGCTTTCTTT	CASRRRLNTEAFF
-	-	TRBV6-2/TRBV6-3	TRBJ2-1	TGTGCCAGCAGCCTAGGTCCCGGGAGTATAAAGAGAGAGAGTGAGCAGTTCTTC	CASSLGPGSIKRESEQFF
-	few	TRBV20-1	TRBJ2-1	TGCAGTGCTAGAGATCCCACGAGGGTAGGGGCCTACAATGAGCAGTTCTTC	CSARDPTRVGAYNEQFF
TRBD1	few	TRBV7-2	TRBJ1-2	TGTGCCAGCAGCTTGCAGACAGGGGATGGCTACACCTTC	CASSLQTGDGYTF
TRBD1	few	TRBV12-3/TRBV12-4	TRBJ1-4	TGTGCCAGCAGTACCCGGACAGGGACACTGTTTTTT	CASSTRTGTLFF
TRBD1	-	TRBV4-3	TRBJ2-7	TGCGCCAGCAGCCAGACCCGGGACAGGGCGTTCTACGAGCAGTACTTC	CASSQTRDRAFYEQYF
-	few	TRBV4-1	TRBJ2-1	TGCGCCAGCAGCCTTACCGCCGGGAGCTCCTACAATGAGCAGTTCTTC	CASSLTAGSSYNEQFF
-	-	TRBV7-9	TRBJ1-2	TGTGCCAGCAGCTTTAGTCGTGGCCTGGGGGATGGCTACACCTTC	CASSFSRGLGDGYTF
-	many	TRBV4-2	TRBJ1-2	TGTGCCAGCAGCCAAGTAGAATCTACGTATGGCTACACCTTC	CASSQVESTYGYTF
TRBD2	few	TRBV11-2	TRBJ2-1	TGTGCCAGCAGCCCTCTCGCGGGCGGGCTAGCGGGGGCTGAGCAGTTCTTC	CASSPLAGGLAGAEQFF
-	-	TRBV2	TRBJ2-1	TGTGCCAGCAGTGAGCGGGCGGCCTACCAAGGGGTCGAGCAGTTCTTC	CASSERAAYQGVEQFF
-	few	TRBV7-8	TRBJ2-7	TGTGCCAGCAGCCTCGAGGGGTGGGAGCAGTACTTC	CASSLEGWEQYF